This T cell receptor (beta chain) was recovered during a study of blood T cell repertoires in COVID-19. Study-level information: The analysed material was cDNA or gDNA that came from T cells, B-cell-depleted T cells, or PBMCs.

Original handling: Amplifying reference gene primers gave estimates of nucleated cell counts. Data came from immunoSEQ multiplex PCR; TCRdb stores just in-frame clones and leaves some out. From that table come the V and J calls and clone size; the DNA was used to work out D and trimming. The sample has approximately 150,000 clones, 85% to 90% seen once. The TCR was taken from a woman in her fifties or sixties with acute or convalescent COVID-19. The sample taken for sequencing was peripheral blood.

The CDR3: CASRPGDYSNQPQHF. The DNA for the CDR3 is TGTGCCAGCAGGCCCGGGGACTATAGCAATCAGCCCCAGCATTTT. The chain recombines TRBV2 with TRBJ1-5; D may be TRBD1 (5 bases). V lost 6 bases and J 0 bases, leaving 12 bases between the germline ends. The CDR3 consists of 15 residues. From germline, CDR1 is SNHLY and CDR2 FYNNEI.